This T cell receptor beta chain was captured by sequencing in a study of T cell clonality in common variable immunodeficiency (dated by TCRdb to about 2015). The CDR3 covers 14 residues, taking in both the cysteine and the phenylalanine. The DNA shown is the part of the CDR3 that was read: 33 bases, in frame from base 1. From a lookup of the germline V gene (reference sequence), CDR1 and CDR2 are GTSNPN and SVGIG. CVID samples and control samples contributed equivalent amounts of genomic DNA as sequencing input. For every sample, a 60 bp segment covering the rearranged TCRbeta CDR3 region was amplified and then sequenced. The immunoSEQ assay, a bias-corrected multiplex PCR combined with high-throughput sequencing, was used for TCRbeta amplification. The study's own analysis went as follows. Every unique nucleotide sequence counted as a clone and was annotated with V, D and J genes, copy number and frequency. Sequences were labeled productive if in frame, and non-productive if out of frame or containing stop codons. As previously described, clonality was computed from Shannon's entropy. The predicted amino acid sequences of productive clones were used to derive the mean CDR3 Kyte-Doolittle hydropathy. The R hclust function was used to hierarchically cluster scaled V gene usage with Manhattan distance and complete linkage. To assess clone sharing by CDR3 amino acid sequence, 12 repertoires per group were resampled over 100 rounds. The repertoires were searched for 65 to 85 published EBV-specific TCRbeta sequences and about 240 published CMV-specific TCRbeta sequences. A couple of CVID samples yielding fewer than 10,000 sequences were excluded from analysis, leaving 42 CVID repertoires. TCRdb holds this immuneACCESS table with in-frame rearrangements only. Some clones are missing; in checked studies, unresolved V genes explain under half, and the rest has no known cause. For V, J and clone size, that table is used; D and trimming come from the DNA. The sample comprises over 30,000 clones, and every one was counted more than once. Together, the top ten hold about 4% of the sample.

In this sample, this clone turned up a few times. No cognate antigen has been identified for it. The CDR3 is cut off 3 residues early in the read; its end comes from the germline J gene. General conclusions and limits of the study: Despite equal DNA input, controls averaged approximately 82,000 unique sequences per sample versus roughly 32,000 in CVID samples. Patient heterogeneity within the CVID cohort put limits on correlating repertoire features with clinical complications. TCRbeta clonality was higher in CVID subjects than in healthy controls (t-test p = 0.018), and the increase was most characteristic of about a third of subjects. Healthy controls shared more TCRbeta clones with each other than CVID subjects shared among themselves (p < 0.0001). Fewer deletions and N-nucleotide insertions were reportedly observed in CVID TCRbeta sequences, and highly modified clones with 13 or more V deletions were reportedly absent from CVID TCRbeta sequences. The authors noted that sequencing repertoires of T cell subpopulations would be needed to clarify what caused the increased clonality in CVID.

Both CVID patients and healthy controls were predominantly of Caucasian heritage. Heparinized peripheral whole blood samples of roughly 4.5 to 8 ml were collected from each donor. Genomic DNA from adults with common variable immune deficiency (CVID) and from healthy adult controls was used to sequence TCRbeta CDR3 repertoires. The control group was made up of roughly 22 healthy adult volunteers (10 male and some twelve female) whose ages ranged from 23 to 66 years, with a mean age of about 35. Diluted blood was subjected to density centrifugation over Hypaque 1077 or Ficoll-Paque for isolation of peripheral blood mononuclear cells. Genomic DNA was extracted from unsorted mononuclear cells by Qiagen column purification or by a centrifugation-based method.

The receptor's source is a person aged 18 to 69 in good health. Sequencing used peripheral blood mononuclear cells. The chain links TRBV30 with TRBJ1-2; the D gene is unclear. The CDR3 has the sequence CAWSVGHSTDTYTF. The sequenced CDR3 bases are TGTGCCTGGAGTGTAGGGCACTCCACAGATACC.